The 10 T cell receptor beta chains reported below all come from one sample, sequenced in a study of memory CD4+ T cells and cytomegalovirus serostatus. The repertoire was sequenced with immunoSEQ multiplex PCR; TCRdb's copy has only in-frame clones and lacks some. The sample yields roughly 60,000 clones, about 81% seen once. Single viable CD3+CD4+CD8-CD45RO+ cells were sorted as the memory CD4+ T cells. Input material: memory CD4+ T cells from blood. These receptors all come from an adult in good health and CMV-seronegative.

CDR3: CASSRGGSDTQYF. DNA of the CDR3: TGCGCCAGCAGCCGCGGAGGATCAGATACGCAGTATTTT. The chain recombines TRBV5-1 with TRBJ2-3; D may be TRBD2 (5 bases). Germline V gene data show CDR1 as SGHRS and CDR2 as YFSETQ. The CDR3 length is 13 residues. V shed 4 bases and J shed 4 bases, with 10 bases lying between them.

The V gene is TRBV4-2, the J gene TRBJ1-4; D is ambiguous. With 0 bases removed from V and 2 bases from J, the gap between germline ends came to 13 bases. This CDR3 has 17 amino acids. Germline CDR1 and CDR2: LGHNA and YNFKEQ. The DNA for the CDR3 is TGTGCCAGCAGCCAAGAGTTTCGGGAGGCCACTAATGAAAAACTGTTTTTT. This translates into CASSQEFREATNEKLFF.

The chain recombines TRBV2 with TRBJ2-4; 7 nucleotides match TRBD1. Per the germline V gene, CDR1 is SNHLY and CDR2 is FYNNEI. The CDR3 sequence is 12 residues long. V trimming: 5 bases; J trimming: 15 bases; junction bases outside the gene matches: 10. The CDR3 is CASSPVGDSMYF. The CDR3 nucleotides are TGTGCCAGCAGTCCAGTTGGGGACAGCATGTACTTC.

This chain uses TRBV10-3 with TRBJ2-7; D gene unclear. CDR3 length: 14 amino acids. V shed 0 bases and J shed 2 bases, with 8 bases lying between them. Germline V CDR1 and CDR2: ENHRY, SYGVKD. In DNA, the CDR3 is TGTGCCATCAGTGAGTCGGGATTCACCTACGAGCAGTACTTC. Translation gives CAISESGFTYEQYF.

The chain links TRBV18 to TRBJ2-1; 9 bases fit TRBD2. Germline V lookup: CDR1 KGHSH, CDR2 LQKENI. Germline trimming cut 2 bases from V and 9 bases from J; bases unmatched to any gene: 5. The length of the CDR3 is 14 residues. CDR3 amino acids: CASSPAAGGGEQFF. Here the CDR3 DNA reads TGTGCCAGCTCACCAGCGGCGGGAGGGGGTGAGCAGTTCTTC.

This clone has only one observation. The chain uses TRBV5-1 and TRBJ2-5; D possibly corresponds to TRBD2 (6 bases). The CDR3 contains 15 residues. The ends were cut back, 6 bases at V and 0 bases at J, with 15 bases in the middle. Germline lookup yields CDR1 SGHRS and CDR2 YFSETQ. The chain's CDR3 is CASKLRDRYQETQYF. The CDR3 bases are TGCGCCAGCAAACTGCGGGACCGGTACCAAGAGACCCAGTACTTC.

DNA for the CDR3: TGCAAGGTTCACTCCTACAATGAGCAGTTCTTC. It yields the protein CKVHSYNEQFF. This chain connects TRBV20-1 to TRBJ2-1; D unclear. The CDR3 has 11 residues. The germline V gene has CDR1 DFQATT and CDR2 SNEGSKA (reference sequence).

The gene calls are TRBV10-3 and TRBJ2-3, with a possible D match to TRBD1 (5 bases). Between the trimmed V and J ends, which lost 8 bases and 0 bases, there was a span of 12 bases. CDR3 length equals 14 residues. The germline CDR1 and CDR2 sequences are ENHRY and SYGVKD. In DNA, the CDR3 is TGTGCCATCGGGGCCGGTTTTAGCACAGATACGCAGTATTTT. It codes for CAIGAGFSTDTQYF.

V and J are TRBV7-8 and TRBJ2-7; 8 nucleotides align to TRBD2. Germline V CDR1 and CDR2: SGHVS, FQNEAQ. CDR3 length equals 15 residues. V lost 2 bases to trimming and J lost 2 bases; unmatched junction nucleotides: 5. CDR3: CASSLRREAAYEQYF. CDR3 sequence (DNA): TGTGCCAGCAGCTTAAGGCGGGAGGCAGCCTACGAGCAGTACTTC.

In nucleotides, the CDR3 is TGTGCCAGCAGAAGACTAGATACGCAGTATTTT. Encoded protein: CASRRLDTQYF. The rearrangement joins TRBV13 to TRBJ2-3; D unresolved. CDR1 is PRHDT, CDR2 FYEKMQ, per germline (reference sequence). The V end was cut by 6 bases, the J end by 5 bases, with 6 bases between. CDR3 length: 11 amino acids. Full variable domain (outside the CDR3, taken from reference TRBV13 and TRBJ2-3): AAGVIQSPRHLIKEKRETATLKCYPIPRHDTVYWYQQGPGQDPQFLISFYEKMQSDKGSIPDRFSAQQFSDYHSELNMSSLELGDSALYFCASRRLDTQYFGPGTRLTVL.